The TCR beta chain under discussion was sequenced for a study of beta chain features in type 1 diabetes. Expressed TCRB transcripts were sequenced, since all the RNA that had been isolated was reverse transcribed. Clones were sequenced by immunoSEQ multiplex PCR, and TCRdb holds only the in-frame ones, with some missing. This sample has 150,000 to 190,000 clones; over 8.5% occur once, and the top ten carry roughly 2%. Study-level points and caveats: High-TCR-expressing cells could be over-represented by cDNA sequencing. Insertion counts at VDJ junctions were lower in type 1 diabetes patients, who also showed more deletions there. Although PCR might favor shorter templates, it would do so equally in patients and controls.

Trimming at V came to 3 bases and at J to 3 bases, leaving 2 bases not matched to a gene. Germline CDR1 reads SGHTA; CDR2 reads FQGNSA. This CDR3 comprises 15 residues. In regard to this clone: No antigen is known for it.

This clonotype was obtained from a man between 18 and 29 years old in good health. The sample taken for sequencing was central memory CD4+ T cells from blood. The chain recombines TRBV7-2 with TRBJ2-1, with 10 bases aligning to TRBD2. The DNA for the CDR3 is TGTGCCAGCAGCTTGGGACTAGCGCACTACAATGAGCAGTTCTTC. It translates to CASSLGLAHYNEQFF.